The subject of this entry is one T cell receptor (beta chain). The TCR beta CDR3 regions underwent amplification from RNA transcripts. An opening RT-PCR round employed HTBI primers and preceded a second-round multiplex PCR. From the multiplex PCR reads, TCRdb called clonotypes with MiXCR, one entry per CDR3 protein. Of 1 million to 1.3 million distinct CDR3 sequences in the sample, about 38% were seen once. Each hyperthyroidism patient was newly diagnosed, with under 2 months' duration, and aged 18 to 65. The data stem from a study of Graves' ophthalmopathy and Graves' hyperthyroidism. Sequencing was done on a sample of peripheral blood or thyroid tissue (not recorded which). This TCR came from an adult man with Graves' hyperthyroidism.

In DNA form, the CDR3 reads TGTGCCAGCAGCCAAGTTGATAGCAGAGACACCGGGGAGCTGTTTTTT. Translation: CASSQVDSRDTGELFF. The chain has TRBV14 and TRBJ2-2; D remains ambiguous. The V and J ends lost 1 base and 3 bases respectively, with 12 bases between them. This CDR3 comprises 16 residues. Germline V gene data show CDR1 as SGHDN and CDR2 as FVKESK.